A single TCR beta chain is shown here with its context. Its cognate antigen has yet to be identified. The data derive from a study of T cells expressing NK-cell markers (TCRdb year 2020). For the wider study: TCR beta-chain repertoires were profiled in sorted CD3+CD56+NKG2C+, CD3+CD56+NKG2C- and CD3+CD56-NKG2C+ T-cell subsets from roughly eight donors. Among the eight sequenced donors, only one was HCMV-seronegative, while the other seven were HCMV-seropositive. All eight donors whose samples were sequenced were randomly selected healthy volunteers, three of them men and five women. Libraries were sequenced as 2 x 150 bp reads on Illumina HiSeq 2000/2500, MiSeq or NextSeq.

Via the germline V gene, CDR1 is SGHNT and CDR2 YENEEA. The CDR3 runs 14 amino acids, cysteine and phenylalanine included. No DNA sequence was recorded. Sequencing relied on an Illumina HiSeq 2000. The TCR beta cDNA libraries were made using 5'RACE template switching, a step that added both a universal primer site and unique molecular identifiers. Priming for cDNA synthesis came from the TCR beta constant segment, and two successive PCR amplification steps followed. Turning to the authors' computational methods: MIGEC was used to demultiplex reads and group reads by UMI, and MiTCR was used to assemble and quantify clonotypes. Only TCR cDNA sequences supported by at least two reads were kept to exclude erroneous sequences. The tcR package was used for downstream repertoire analysis, and clonotypes were matched across fractions by CDR3 nucleotide sequence plus V segment. VDJmatch was used to annotate antigen specificity against VDJdb, with one amino acid substitution in CDR3 allowed. Once TCRdb had reprocessed the reads, it stored one entry per CDR3 protein sequence and supplied no DNA. The V and J calls follow TCRdb's processing rather than the paper's. The table for this sample lists about 430,000 distinct CDR3 sequences. The ten largest clones represent around 1.4% of the sample.

A commercial ELISA kit detecting HCMV-specific IgG in serum was used to determine HCMV serostatus. Peripheral blood mononuclear cells were isolated from blood by Ficoll density gradient centrifugation. Broad study findings and their caveats: Those dominant clonotypes were again the most abundant among CD3+CD56-NKG2C+ cells in several donors, at roughly 25-60.1%. In over 5 donors, the dominant CD3+CD56+NKG2C+ clonotypes were among the top 10 CD8+ clonotypes and accounted for roughly 1.0-7.5% of CD8+ T cells. Whether the expanded NKG2C-expressing T cell clones were specific for HCMV antigens was left unclear.

This receptor chain uses TRBV11-3 and TRBJ2-2; TCRdb gives TRBD2 as the D gene, but with no DNA this cannot be confirmed. The receptor's source is a woman aged 45-65 years in good health. Donor details come from another sample of the same person, matched by shared clones. The specimen was blood T cells: a sorted CD56 or NKG2C T cell subset, CD4+ or CD8+ T cells, or bulk PBMC T cells (not recorded which). The CDR3 protein sequence reads: CASQASLNTGELFF. The CDR3 plus the reference TRBV11-3 and TRBJ2-2 genes for the other parts give the full variable domain: EAGVVQSPRYKIIEKKQPVAFWCNPISGHNTLYWYLQNLGQGPELLIRYENEEAVDDSQLPKDRFSAERLKGVDSTLKIQPAELGDSAVYLCASQASLNTGELFFGEGSRLTVL.